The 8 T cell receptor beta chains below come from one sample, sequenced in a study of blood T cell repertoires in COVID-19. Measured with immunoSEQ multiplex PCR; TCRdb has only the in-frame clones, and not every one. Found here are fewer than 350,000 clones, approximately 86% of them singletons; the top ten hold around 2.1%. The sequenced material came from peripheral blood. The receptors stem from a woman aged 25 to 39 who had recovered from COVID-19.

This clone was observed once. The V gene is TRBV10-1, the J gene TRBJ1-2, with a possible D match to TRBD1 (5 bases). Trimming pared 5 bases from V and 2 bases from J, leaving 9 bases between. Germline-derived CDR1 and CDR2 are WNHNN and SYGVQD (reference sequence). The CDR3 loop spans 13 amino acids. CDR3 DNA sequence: TGCGCCAGCAGTCTCAGGGTCAACTATGGCTACACCTTC. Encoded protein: CASSLRVNYGYTF.

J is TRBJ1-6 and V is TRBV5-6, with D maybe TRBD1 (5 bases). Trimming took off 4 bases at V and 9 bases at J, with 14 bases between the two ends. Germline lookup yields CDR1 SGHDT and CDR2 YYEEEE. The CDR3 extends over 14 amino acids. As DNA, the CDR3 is TGTGCCAGCAGCGGGGGGAGAGGGCGTTCACCCCTCCACTTT. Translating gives CASSGGRGRSPLHF.

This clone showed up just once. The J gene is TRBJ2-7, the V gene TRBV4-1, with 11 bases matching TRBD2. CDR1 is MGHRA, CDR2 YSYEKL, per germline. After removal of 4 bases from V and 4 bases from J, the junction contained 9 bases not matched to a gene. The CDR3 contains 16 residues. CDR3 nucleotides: TGCGCCAGCAGCCTCTCACCGGGACTAGCGGTGTACGAGCAGTACTTC. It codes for CASSLSPGLAVYEQYF.

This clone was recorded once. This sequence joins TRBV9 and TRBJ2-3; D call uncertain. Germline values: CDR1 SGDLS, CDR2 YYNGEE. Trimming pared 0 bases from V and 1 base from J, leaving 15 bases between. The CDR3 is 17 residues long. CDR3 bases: TGTGCCAGCAGCGTAGCTAGTGTCGGCCCGGGCACAGATACGCAGTATTTT. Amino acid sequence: CASSVASVGPGTDTQYF. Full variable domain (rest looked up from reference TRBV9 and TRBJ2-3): DSGVTQTPKHLITATGQRVTLRCSPRSGDLSVYWYQQSLDQGLQFLIQYYNGEERAKGNILERFSAQQFPDLHSELNLSSLELGDSALYFCASSVASVGPGTDTQYFGPGTRLTVL.

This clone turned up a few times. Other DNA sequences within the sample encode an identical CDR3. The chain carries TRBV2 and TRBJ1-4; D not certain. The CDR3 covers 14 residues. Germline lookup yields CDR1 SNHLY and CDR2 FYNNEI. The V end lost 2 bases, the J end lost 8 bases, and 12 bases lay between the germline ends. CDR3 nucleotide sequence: TGTGCCAGCAGTGAACTCGGGGTACAAGAAAAACTGTTTTTT. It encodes CASSELGVQEKLFF.

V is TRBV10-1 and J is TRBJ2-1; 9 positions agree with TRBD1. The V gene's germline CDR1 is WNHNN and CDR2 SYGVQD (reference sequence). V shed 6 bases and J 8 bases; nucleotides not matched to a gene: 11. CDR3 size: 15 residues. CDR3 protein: CASSQGQGKRDEQFF. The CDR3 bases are TGCGCCAGCAGCCAAGGACAGGGGAAACGGGATGAGCAGTTCTTC.

The DNA of the CDR3 is TGTGCCAGTCACAAAGACAGGGGGAATGAAAAACTGTTTTTT. It encodes CASHKDRGNEKLFF. The rearrangement joins TRBV19 to TRBJ1-4; 9 nucleotides agree with TRBD1. Germline CDR1 reads LNHDA; CDR2 reads SQIVND (reference sequence). Trimming at V came to 8 bases and at J to 5 bases, leaving 6 bases not matched to a gene. The CDR3 is 14 residues long.

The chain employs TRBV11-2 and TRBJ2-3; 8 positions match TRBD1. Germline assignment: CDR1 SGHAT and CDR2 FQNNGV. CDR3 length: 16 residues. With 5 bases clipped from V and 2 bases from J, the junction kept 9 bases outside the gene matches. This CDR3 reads CASSLARGPPTDTQYF. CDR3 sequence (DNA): TGTGCCAGCAGCCTAGCCAGGGGGCCCCCCACAGATACGCAGTATTTT. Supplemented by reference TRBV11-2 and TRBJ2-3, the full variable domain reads EAGVAQSPRYKIIEKRQSVAFWCNPISGHATLYWYQQILGQGPKLLIQFQNNGVVDDSQLPKDRFSAERLKGVDSTLKIQPAKLEDSAVYLCASSLARGPPTDTQYFGPGTRLTVL.